One and the same sample provided the 2 T cell receptor beta chains below, sequenced in a study of blood T cell repertoires in COVID-19. Assay used: immunoSEQ multiplex PCR; TCRdb lists only in-frame clones, some missing. The table lists under 200,000 clones, roughly 85% of them singletons. The sequenced sample consisted of peripheral blood. These receptors originate from a woman in her thirties with acute or convalescent COVID-19.

The chain uses TRBV11-2 and TRBJ2-7, with D uncertain. CDR3 length equals 12 residues. The V and J ends lost 5 bases and 3 bases respectively, with 8 bases between them. Germline V gene sequence: CDR1 SGHAT, CDR2 FQNNGV. CDR3 sequence reads: CASSGVVYEQYF. CDR3 in DNA: TGTGCCAGCAGCGGAGTTGTCTACGAGCAGTACTTC.

The rearrangement joins TRBV9 to TRBJ2-7; D not certain. The CDR3 sequence is 15 residues long. Trimming pared 1 base from V and 0 bases from J, leaving 11 bases between. Germline V gene lookup returns CDR1 SGDLS and CDR2 YYNGEE. The CDR3 spells CASSVSESFSYEQYF. The DNA of the CDR3 is TGTGCCAGCAGCGTATCAGAAAGTTTCTCCTACGAGCAGTACTTC.